The table lists the clone carrying this T cell receptor (beta chain) with many counts. Antigen: not known. This specimen comes from a study of CD8 T cells in ankylosing spondylitis. Germline V gives CDR1 SGHVS, CDR2 FNYEAQ. CDR3 length: 15 residues. Trimming cost V 5 bases and J 6 bases; bases outside gene matches: 8. General study findings and limits: The disease-linked clones had a CD8+ phenotype and low blood frequencies. A TCR beta motif of several highly homologous variants seemed to mark ankylosing spondylitis blood. There was reportedly significant enrichment of clones that were disease-linked in matched ankylosing spondylitis synovial fluid.

MiXCR, applied by TCRdb to the 5' RACE reads, yields one record per CDR3 protein. Among 250,000 to 350,000 distinct CDR3 sequences listed, about 20% were seen once. This TCR was sampled from a male donor with ankylosing spondylitis or in good health (not recorded which). The chain recombines TRBV7-6 with TRBJ2-2, with 8 bases matching TRBD2. The sample was blood, either unsorted or a sorted T cell fraction (not recorded which). The CDR3 DNA follows: TGTGCCAGCAGCATAGGACTAGCAAAGGCCGGGGAGCTGTTTTTT. This encodes CASSIGLAKAGELFF.